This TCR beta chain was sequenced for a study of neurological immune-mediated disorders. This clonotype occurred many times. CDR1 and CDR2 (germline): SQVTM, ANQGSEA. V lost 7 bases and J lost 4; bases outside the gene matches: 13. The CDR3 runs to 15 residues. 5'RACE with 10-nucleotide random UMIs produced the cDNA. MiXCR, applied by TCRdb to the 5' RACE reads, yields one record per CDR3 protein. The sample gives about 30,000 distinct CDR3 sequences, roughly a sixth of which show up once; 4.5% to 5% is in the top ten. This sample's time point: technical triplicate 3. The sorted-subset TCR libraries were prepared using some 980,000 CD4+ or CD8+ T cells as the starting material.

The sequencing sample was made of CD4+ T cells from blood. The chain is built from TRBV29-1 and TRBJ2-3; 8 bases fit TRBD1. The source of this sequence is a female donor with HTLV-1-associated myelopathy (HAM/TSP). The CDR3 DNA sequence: TGCAGCGAACTGACCAGGGGGCGGAAGGCAGATACGCAGTATTTT. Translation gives CSELTRGRKADTQYF.